This T cell receptor beta chain originates from a study of cytotoxic CD8 clonotypes in ibrutinib-treated CLL (dated by TCRdb to the early 2020s). In terms of the full investigation: The cohort had 11 to 12 relapsed/refractory and some 15 treatment-naive patients; under 18 were IGHV unmutated. Responses were partial in 25 or so patients and complete in 2; after median about 63 months follow-up, some 15 stayed in remission and roughly twelve progressed. Samples at response were collected after a median of about 12 months of treatment, with a range of roughly 6 to 40 months. On average, each sample had roughly 260,000 productive templates and approximately 100,000 productive rearrangements. Longitudinal samples were obtainable from 26 of the 86 participants in the trial. Cryopreserved peripheral blood mononuclear cells were obtained before treatment, at response, and at either sustained remission or disease progression. What the work shows at the level of the full study, not this receptor alone: Sampling times were not matched between patients in sustained remission and patients whose disease was progressing, and lymph node repertoires were not examined. At baseline, clonality was higher than in age-matched healthy donors and showed a strong correlation with circulating CD8+ T-cell counts. An increase in clonality was observed at ibrutinib response, with clonality remaining stable during sustained remission and falling back toward baseline at progression. Public clonotypes were rare and either shrank or stayed stable during treatment, and the rise in clonality at ibrutinib response reflected expansion of private clonotypes.

A note on this clone: Its antigen has not been determined. Within one base of it there is no much larger clone, and no base qualities were kept.

A MiSeq instrument was used for deep resolution sequencing, which targeted depths ranging from 1 in 1 million up to 1 in 200,000 T cells, with coverage averaging 10x for each clonotype. The immunoSEQ hsTCRB Kit was used to generate TCR beta libraries. Per the authors' processing: The data were analyzed with ImmunoSEQ Analyzer and ImmunoSEQ Data Assistant, and V, D and J gene assignments followed IMGT definitions. Clonality, which ranges from 0 to 1, was calculated as one minus the normalized Shannon entropy of productive rearrangement frequencies. Only overrepresented clonotypes making up at least 0.05% of each patient's repertoire were included in the public clonotype analysis. Repertoires from 10 to 15 age-matched healthy donors in immuneACCESS were used as clonality controls. TCRdb's version of the immuneACCESS table is confined to in-frame rearrangements and falls short of the full clone set. An unresolved V gene accounts for under half of the shortfall where checked; the remainder is of unknown origin. V and J calls and clone size are those listed in that table; D and trimming were worked out from the DNA. Counted in this sample were around 310,000 clones; approximately 80% of them appeared once. In total, the top ten clones hold 6.7% of the sample.

For TCR beta library preparation, roughly 2 micrograms of genomic DNA was extracted from cryopreserved PBMCs. High-throughput TCR beta sequencing was performed on longitudinal blood samples from CLL patients receiving ibrutinib monotherapy. The patients were enrolled in a single-center, open-label phase 2 trial of ibrutinib monotherapy. This specimen consisted of PBMCs, obtained before ibrutinib treatment. The receptor was isolated from a human donor with chronic lymphocytic leukemia.

The CDR3 is CASSLGEVDSNQPQHF. The DNA is as follows: TGTGCCAGCAGCTTAGGAGAGGTAGATAGCAATCAGCCCCAGCATTTT. The rearrangement combines TRBV7-9 with TRBJ1-5, with the identity of the D gene unclear. From a lookup of the germline V gene (reference sequence), CDR1 and CDR2 are SEHNR and FQNEAQ. V is pared back by 1 base and J by 0 bases, with 10 bases lying between the germline termini. CDR3 length: 16 amino acids, cysteine to phenylalanine. The retained sequence is limited to the CDR3, 48 bases, with the frame set at the first base. The variable domain in full, with residues beyond the CDR3 obtained from the reference TRBV7-9 and TRBJ1-5 genes, is DTGVSQNPRHKITKRGQNVTFRCDPISEHNRLYWYRQTLGQGPEFLTYFQNEAQLEKSRLLSDRFSAERPKGSFSTLEIQRTEQGDSAMYLCASSLGEVDSNQPQHFGDGTRLSIL.